These 3 T cell receptor beta chains were sequenced from one sample in a study of Tregs in tolerant kidney transplant recipients. Method: immunoSEQ multiplex PCR; TCRdb's copy keeps in-frame clones and lacks some. This sample carries roughly 120,000 clones, roughly 92% of them seen once, and the ten largest clones take roughly 0.61%. The sample consisted of CD4+ T cells from blood. The receptors derive from a human donor in good health.

The chain combines TRBV6-1 with TRBJ2-7, with unresolved D. Germline lookup yields CDR1 MNHNS and CDR2 SASEGT. The CDR3 length is 14 residues. V lost 2 bases and J lost 2, with 10 bases in between. CDR3 coding DNA: TGTGCCAGCAGTGAACCAGGTTTAGCCTACGAGCAGTACTTC. Translating gives CASSEPGLAYEQYF.

This sequence joins TRBV6-5 and TRBJ1-1, with D possibly matching TRBD1 (6 bases). This CDR3 is built from 14 residues. V lost 4 bases to trimming and J lost 1 base, with 10 bases between them. Germline loops: CDR1 MNHEY, CDR2 SVGAGI. The CDR3 DNA reads as TGTGCCAGCAGTTCCCGGGGGCGGAACACTGAAGCTTTCTTT. Translating gives CASSSRGRNTEAFF.

The chain has TRBV6-4 and TRBJ1-6; 9 bases line up with TRBD1. The CDR3 spans 15 residues. The germline gives CDR1 MRHNA, CDR2 SNTAGT. V was pared by 2 bases and J by 8 bases, with 4 bases of the junction left unmatched. The CDR3 loop is CASSDGTGSYSPLHF. CDR3 coding DNA: TGTGCCAGCAGTGACGGGACAGGGTCTTATTCACCCCTCCACTTT.